These 26 T cell receptor beta chains share one sample of origin, sequenced in a study of T-cell reconstitution after alpha-beta-depleted transplantation in children. Using unique molecular identifiers, the investigators prepared the TCRbeta library. TCRdb re-derived calls from the PCR reads in MiXCR, one entry per CDR3 protein. The table includes approximately 420,000 distinct CDR3 sequences, about 11% detected once. This specimen was PBMCs from the stem cell graft donor, taken from the stem cell graft. The origin of the receptors is a human donor who donated a stem cell graft to a child with acute myeloid leukemia.

This clonotype occurred many times. This sequence joins TRBV7-8 and TRBJ1-2; D gene ambiguous. The CDR3 is 14 amino acids. Trimming left V 0 bases short and J 2 bases short, with 7 bases between. Looked up from germline, CDR1 is SGHVS and CDR2 is FQNEAQ. The CDR3 protein is CASSLAGENYGYTF. The DNA for the CDR3 is TGTGCCAGCAGCTTAGCGGGAGAAAACTATGGCTACACCTTC.

In its sample, this clonotype was seen a few times. This chain connects TRBV3-1 to TRBJ1-1, with D tentatively TRBD1 (6 bases). Trimming took off 1 base at V and 10 bases at J, with 16 bases between the two ends. The germline gives CDR1 LGHDT, CDR2 YNNKEL (reference sequence). The CDR3 covers 14 residues. In nucleotides, the CDR3 is TGTGCCAGCAGCCAAGTTCGAGGGGGACATGCAGCTTTCTTT. Translation: CASSQVRGGHAAFF.

The chain couples TRBV20-1 to TRBJ2-1, with TRBD2 matching 8 bases. The CDR3 spans 14 residues. The V gene end was trimmed by 6 bases and the J gene end by 6 bases; junction bases not matched to a gene: 10. Germline CDR1 and CDR2: DFQATT and SNEGSKA (reference sequence). The CDR3 loop reads CSARPGGRSNEQFF. As DNA, the CDR3 is TGCAGTGCGAGACCGGGAGGGCGATCCAATGAGCAGTTCTTC.

V gene TRBV6-2 or TRBV6-3 combines with J gene TRBJ2-5; tentative D call: TRBD1 (6 bases). The V gene lost 2 bases and the J gene lost 7 bases, with 11 bases spanning the gap. Per the germline V gene, CDR1 is MNHEY and CDR2 is SVGEGT. The CDR3 has 13 amino acids. The CDR3 protein is CASSYTGSVTQYF. The DNA of the CDR3 is TGTGCCAGCAGTTACACAGGGTCGGTGACCCAGTACTTC.

This clonotype was picked up many times. V and J are TRBV7-2 and TRBJ1-1; D uncertain. CDR1 is SGHTA, CDR2 FQGNSA, per germline. V lost 1 base and J 0 bases, leaving 3 bases between the germline ends. The CDR3 covers 13 residues. CDR3 sequence (DNA): TGTGCCAGCAGCTTAGATATGAACACTGAAGCTTTCTTT. It is translated as CASSLDMNTEAFF.

CDR3 nucleotide sequence: TGCGCCAGCAGTGGATGGGACACCCTGAACACCGGGGAGCTGTTTTTT. Protein product: CASSGWDTLNTGELFF. This sequence joins TRBV10-1 and TRBJ2-2, with D possibly matching TRBD1 (6 bases). Trimming cost V 4 bases and J 1 base, with 13 bases left between them. This CDR3 region has 16 residues. The germline gives CDR1 WNHNN, CDR2 SYGVQD (reference sequence).

This clonotype has a handful of counts. This rearrangement joins TRBV5-6 to TRBJ2-5, with 9 bases aligning to TRBD1. V lost 4 bases, J lost 4 bases, and 8 bases stayed unmatched. Per the germline V gene, CDR1 is SGHDT and CDR2 is YYEEEE. This CDR3 has 15 residues. CDR3 nucleotide sequence: TGTGCCAGCAGCCGGGGACAGGGCGATGGAGAGACCCAGTACTTC. Translation gives CASSRGQGDGETQYF.

This clonotype has a handful of counts. This chain links TRBV25-1 with TRBJ2-3, with D maybe TRBD1 (6 bases). The CDR3 consists of 16 residues. Trimming shortened V by 2 bases and J by 2 bases, and 14 bases separated the two germline ends. Germline assignment: CDR1 MGHDK and CDR2 SYGVNS. CDR3: CASSEDSWGHTDTQYF. The CDR3 nucleotides read TGTGCCAGCAGTGAAGATAGCTGGGGGCACACAGATACGCAGTATTTT.

A few counts support this clonotype. The gene calls are TRBV10-3 and TRBJ2-2; 10 bases match TRBD1. The germline CDR1 and CDR2 sequences are ENHRY and SYGVKD. Trimming took 4 bases from V and 6 from J; bases not matched to a gene: 17. The CDR3 contains 19 residues. The DNA of the CDR3 is TGTGCCATCAGTGCACTCGACAGGGGGCGAATTGAGTTTGCCGGGGAGCTGTTTTTT. As protein: CAISALDRGRIEFAGELFF.

This clonotype was seen only a few times. The chain links TRBV4-2 to TRBJ1-5; TRBD1 matches at 10 bases. The junction had 5 bases not matched to a gene; V was cut back by 6 bases and J by 6 bases. CDR3 size: 14 residues. Germline V gene sequence: CDR1 LGHNA, CDR2 YNFKEQ. CDR3 sequence reads: CASRGTGEGQPQHF. The CDR3 DNA reads TGTGCCAGCAGGGGGACAGGGGAGGGTCAGCCCCAGCATTTT.

This clonotype was recorded many times. The CDR3 DNA reads as TGTGCCAGCAGCCAAGGGATTACCCACGGGAGACGGAGCACAGATACGCAGTATTTT. Its protein product is CASSQGITHGRRSTDTQYF. The chain has TRBV3-1 and TRBJ2-3, with D perhaps TRBD2 (6 bases). This CDR3 comprises 19 residues. Germline CDR1 and CDR2: LGHDT and YNNKEL (reference sequence). With 1 base removed from V and 0 bases from J, the gap between germline ends came to 20 bases.

This chain joins TRBV7-6 and TRBJ2-7; maybe TRBD1 (5 bases). Germline CDR1 is SGHVS and CDR2 is FNYEAQ. V gave up 5 bases and J gave up 5 bases, with 10 bases separating them. There are 12 residues in the CDR3. CDR3 bases: TGTGCCAGCAGCCAAACAGGCCACGAGCAGTACGTC. This encodes CASSQTGHEQYV.

This clonotype was seen a few times. The V call is TRBV20-1, the J call TRBJ1-2; D not resolved. The CDR3 contains 13 residues. From germline, CDR1 is DFQATT and CDR2 SNEGSKA (reference sequence). The V end lost 2 bases, the J end lost 6 bases, and 13 bases lay between the germline ends. The CDR3 reads CSARNLPADGYTF. For the CDR3, the DNA is TGCAGTGCTAGAAATCTTCCCGCGGATGGCTACACCTTC.

This clonotype appeared a few times. The J gene is TRBJ2-3, the V gene TRBV20-1; 10 nucleotides match TRBD2. CDR1 and CDR2 from the germline V gene are DFQATT and SNEGSKA (reference sequence). Trimming removed 6 bases from V and 6 bases from J; junction bases left unmatched: 9. The CDR3 totals 14 residues. In nucleotides, the CDR3 is TGCAGTGCAGAAGCGGGGGGGCCGGTGGATACGCAGTATTTT. It translates to CSAEAGGPVDTQYF.

This clonotype occurred a few times. The chain combines TRBV20-1 with TRBJ2-4; TRBD2 agrees at 9 bases. The CDR3 spans 15 residues. Per the germline V gene, CDR1 is DFQATT and CDR2 is SNEGSKA (reference sequence). Trimming took 0 bases from V and 8 from J; bases not matched to a gene: 8. Here the CDR3 DNA reads TGCAGTGCTAGAGATCATAGCGGGAGAGCTGACATTCAGTACTTC. Translating gives CSARDHSGRADIQYF.

A remark on this clonotype: One base away lies a much larger clone, so this may be a sequencing read error. DNA for the CDR3: TGTGCCAGCAGCTGGGGGGGACAAAGCTACGAGCACTACTTC. It yields the protein CASSWGGQSYEHYF. The gene calls are TRBV7-2 and TRBJ2-7; D is possibly TRBD2 (7 bases). The CDR3 covers 14 residues. The germline V gene encodes CDR1 SGHTA and CDR2 FQGNSA.

The rearrangement links TRBV5-1 to TRBJ2-1; perhaps TRBD1 as D (6 bases). This CDR3 is built from 14 residues. Germline CDR1 and CDR2: SGHRS and YFSETQ. The germline V and J ends were trimmed by 0 bases and 6 bases, with 10 bases remaining between them. The chain's CDR3 is CASSLDRASNEQFF. The CDR3, as DNA: TGCGCCAGCAGCTTGGACAGGGCGTCCAATGAGCAGTTCTTC.

This clonotype was seen more than once but under ten times. The rearrangement links TRBV19 to TRBJ1-2; D is uncertain. In germline, CDR1 is LNHDA, CDR2 SQIVND (reference sequence). The germline V and J ends were trimmed by 6 bases and 4 bases, with 18 bases remaining between them. This CDR3 contains 15 residues. CDR3 DNA: TGTGCCAGTAGCCCGGCCGTAGGATCGGGCTATGGCTACACCTTC. Protein sequence: CASSPAVGSGYGYTF.

The CDR3 DNA reads TGCGCCAGCAGTGAGTCTAACGGCGGTTCGCAGTACGTC. Protein sequence: CASSESNGGSQYV. This chain uses TRBV10-2 with TRBJ2-7; D remains unclear. Trimming left V 0 bases short and J 9 bases short, with 12 bases between. Per the germline V gene, CDR1 is WSHSY and CDR2 is SAAADI. CDR3 length: 13 amino acids.

In its sample, this clonotype was seen a few times. V gene TRBV9 combines with J gene TRBJ2-7; 12 bases agree with TRBD2. CDR1 SGDLS and CDR2 YYNGEE come from the germline V gene. The V gene end was trimmed by 4 bases and the J gene end by 4 bases; junction bases not matched to a gene: 12. This CDR3 has 17 amino acids. The chain's CDR3 is CASSPTSGSLLVYEQYF. In nucleotides, the CDR3 is TGTGCCAGCAGCCCGACTAGCGGGAGCCTTTTGGTGTACGAGCAGTACTTC.

This clonotype was detected only once. One end of the junction fails to match germline, which may point to a read error. This chain connects TRBV20-1 to TRBJ2-5, with 8 bases matching TRBD2. CDR3 length: 15 residues. Germline CDR1 is DFQATT and CDR2 is SNEGSKA (reference sequence). Here the CDR3 reads CCARDIGTRGETQYF. As DNA, the CDR3 is TGCTGTGCTAGAGACATCGGGACTAGGGGAGAGACCCAGTACTTC.

This clonotype turned up a few times. The chain employs TRBV29-1 and TRBJ1-2, with TRBD1 matching 7 bases. The CDR3 loop spans 14 amino acids. V shed 5 bases, J shed 0 bases, and the junction held 6 bases outside the gene matches. Germline V gene sequence: CDR1 SQVTM, CDR2 ANQGSEA. CDR3 DNA sequence: TGCAGCGTTCAAAAGACAGGGACTAACTATGGCTACACCTTC. Translating gives CSVQKTGTNYGYTF.

The chain employs TRBV6-1 and TRBJ1-1; D gene unclear. Germline V lookup: CDR1 MNHNS, CDR2 SASEGT. Trimming left V 3 bases short and J 6 bases short, with 14 bases between. This CDR3 region has 14 residues. The CDR3 reads CASSEAQGGSEAFF. The CDR3 DNA is TGTGCCAGCAGTGAGGCCCAAGGAGGGTCTGAAGCTTTCTTT.

This chain connects TRBV27 to TRBJ2-5; unclear D gene. The CDR3 covers 14 residues. Germline V gives CDR1 MNHEY, CDR2 SMNVEV (reference sequence). The V and J ends lost 0 bases and 1 base respectively, with 6 bases between them. The CDR3 nucleotides read TGTGCCAGCAGTTTATCCGCGATCCAAGAGACCCAGTACTTC. This sequence encodes CASSLSAIQETQYF.

This clonotype was recorded a few times. The gene calls are TRBV7-8 and TRBJ2-1; 7 bases are a match to TRBD2. Germline CDR1 and CDR2: SGHVS and FQNEAQ. This CDR3 region has 15 residues. The trim removed 4 bases at V and 6 bases at J, leaving 9 bases unmatched. CDR3 coding DNA: TGTGCCAGCAGCTCCCGCCGACTAGCCGGCAATGAGCAGTTCTTC. As protein: CASSSRRLAGNEQFF. The whole variable domain, filled in from reference TRBV7-8 and TRBJ2-1, reads GAGVSQSPRYKVAKRGQDVALRCDPISGHVSLFWYQQALGQGPEFLTYFQNEAQLDKSGLPSDRFFAERPEGSVSTLKIQRTQQEDSAVYLCASSSRRLAGNEQFFGPGTRLTVL.

Details on this clonotype: Just one base apart from a much larger clone, this may be a read error. The rearrangement links TRBV12-3 or TRBV12-4 to TRBJ2-5; 8 nucleotides agree with TRBD1. The J segment lost 4 bases and the V segment lost 7 bases, leaving 11 bases of the junction unmatched. The CDR3 spans 15 residues. DNA of the CDR3: TGTGCCAGCACTGAGGGGCCAGGGGGCGGAGAGACCCAGTACTTC. Its translation: CASTEGPGGGETQYF.